This passage covers 31 T cell receptor beta chains from one sample sequenced in a study of T cell responses to AZD1222 COVID-19 vaccine. Assay: immunoSEQ multiplex PCR; the TCRdb copy retains only in-frame clones and omits some. The table has 250,000 or so clones, 80% to 95% seen once. This material consisted of peripheral blood, taken on day 0 of AZD1222 vaccination. These TCRs come from an adult in good health.

J is TRBJ2-3 and V is TRBV2; 11 nucleotides agree with TRBD2. This CDR3 spans 18 amino acids. After removal of 6 bases from V and 4 bases from J, the junction contained 15 bases not matched to a gene. The germline V gene has CDR1 SNHLY and CDR2 FYNNEI. The CDR3 here is CASRGGTVGTSGSDTQYF. The DNA for the CDR3 is TGTGCCAGCAGGGGTGGAACCGTCGGGACTAGCGGATCAGATACGCAGTATTTT.

The chain employs TRBV6-5 and TRBJ1-6; 8 bases align to TRBD1. The CDR3 sequence is 15 residues long. Germline V gene sequence: CDR1 MNHEY, CDR2 SVGAGI. Unmatched junction bases numbered 2, after V lost 2 bases and J lost 5 bases. CDR3 loop: CASSYGTGDNSPLHF. DNA of the CDR3: TGTGCCAGCAGTTACGGGACAGGAGATAATTCACCCCTCCACTTT.

This rearrangement joins TRBV23-1 to TRBJ1-2; D call uncertain. TRBV23-1 belongs to the ORF category, with a function that is uncertain. CDR3 length: 16 residues. Trimming removed 4 bases at V and 0 bases at J, with 15 bases between. The CDR3 region has the DNA TGCGCCAGCAGTCGTAAAGGGTTCCCCTCTAACTATGGCTACACCTTC. Its translation: CASSRKGFPSNYGYTF.

J is TRBJ1-1 and V is TRBV29-1, with D possibly TRBD1 on 6 matching bases. The CDR3 totals 13 residues. Germline CDR1 SQVTM, CDR2 ANQGSEA. Trimming pared 5 bases from V and 0 bases from J, leaving 10 bases between. For the CDR3, the DNA is TGCAGCGTTCTAGGGGGTATGAACACTGAAGCTTTCTTT. Translated, it gives CSVLGGMNTEAFF.

The chain couples TRBV3-1 (or the pseudogene TRBV3-2) to TRBJ1-1; weak D call: TRBD1 (5 bases). CDR1 and CDR2 (germline): LGHDT, YNNKEL (reference sequence). V was cut by 4 bases and J by 4 bases, with 16 bases left in between. The CDR3 is 15 amino acids. DNA of the CDR3: TGTGCCAGCAGCCTCGGGACGGCTCTAAGCACTGAAGCTTTCTTT. Protein: CASSLGTALSTEAFF.

The sample holds one count of this clone. This chain links TRBV11-3 with TRBJ2-1; D is possibly TRBD1 (6 bases). V was trimmed by 1 base and J by 5 bases, leaving 24 bases between them. The CDR3 totals 19 residues. Germline CDR1 SGHNT, CDR2 YENEEA. The DNA of the CDR3 is TGTGCCAGCAGCTTAGGGCTGGGGGCTACCCCACCCATGGACAATGAGCAGTTCTTC. The encoded protein is CASSLGLGATPPMDNEQFF. Full variable domain (missing parts from reference TRBV11-3 and TRBJ2-1): EAGVVQSPRYKIIEKKQPVAFWCNPISGHNTLYWYLQNLGQGPELLIRYENEEAVDDSQLPKDRFSAERLKGVDSTLKIQPAELGDSAVYLCASSLGLGATPPMDNEQFFGPGTRLTVL.

This clone was observed a handful of times. The rearrangement links TRBV19 to TRBJ1-4, with unresolved D. The V and J ends lost 3 bases and 0 bases respectively, with 8 bases between them. Germline CDR1 reads LNHDA; CDR2 reads SQIVND (reference sequence). The CDR3 is 15 amino acids. The CDR3 spells CASSMVGATNEKLFF. The CDR3 nucleotides are TGTGCCAGTAGTATGGTGGGAGCAACTAATGAAAAACTGTTTTTT.

This rearrangement joins TRBV4-3 to TRBJ2-3, with TRBD2 matching over 8 bases. V dropped 0 bases and J dropped 1; count of bases not matched to a gene: 9. This CDR3 spans 18 amino acids. Germline loops: CDR1 LGHNA, CDR2 YSLEER. CDR3 nucleotides: TGCGCCAGCAGCCAAGACCACATACGGGAGGGAGGCACAGATACGCAGTATTTT. It translates to CASSQDHIREGGTDTQYF.

This rearrangement joins TRBV9 to TRBJ2-5; D perhaps matches TRBD2 (6 bases). CDR1 and CDR2 from the germline V gene are SGDLS and YYNGEE. Trimming took off 2 bases at V and 4 bases at J, with 18 bases between the two ends. The CDR3 sequence is 16 residues long. The CDR3 coding sequence is TGTGCCAGCAGCGTGGGAGGAGGAGGGGTCCGAGAGACCCAGTACTTC. It codes for CASSVGGGGVRETQYF.

The chain combines TRBV11-3 with TRBJ2-7, with 9 positions matching TRBD2. CDR1 and CDR2 from the germline V gene are SGHNT and YENEEA. The CDR3 extends over 16 amino acids. Losses at the gene ends were 1 base for V and 4 bases for J; bases not matched to a gene: 8. In nucleotides, the CDR3 is TGTGCCAGCAGCTTAGGCTTCTCTAGCGGGAAATACGAGCAGTACTTC. Protein product: CASSLGFSSGKYEQYF. The whole variable domain, remainder taken from reference TRBV11-3 and TRBJ2-7, is EAGVVQSPRYKIIEKKQPVAFWCNPISGHNTLYWYLQNLGQGPELLIRYENEEAVDDSQLPKDRFSAERLKGVDSTLKIQPAELGDSAVYLCASSLGFSSGKYEQYFGPGTRLTVT.

This clone was observed once. This chain uses TRBV24-1 with TRBJ2-6, with D maybe TRBD2 (5 bases). Germline CDR1 reads KGHDR; CDR2 reads SFDVKD. This CDR3 contains 15 residues. V lost 4 bases and J lost 2, with 8 bases in between. The CDR3 DNA follows: TGTGCCACCAGTGAGGACTCAGCTGGGGCCAACGTCCTGACTTTC. As protein: CATSEDSAGANVLTF.

The chain links TRBV19 to TRBJ1-1; D gene ambiguous. The CDR3 is 12 amino acids. Germline V gives CDR1 LNHDA, CDR2 SQIVND (reference sequence). The V end lost 9 bases, the J end lost 5 bases, and 13 bases lay between the germline ends. CDR3 residues: CASGPKPTEAFF. The CDR3 DNA is TGTGCCAGCGGACCGAAACCGACTGAAGCTTTCTTT. The variable domain in full, with the rest retrieved from reference TRBV19 and TRBJ1-1, is DGGITQSPKYLFRKEGQNVTLSCEQNLNHDAMYWYRQDPGQGLRLIYYSQIVNDFQKGDIAEGYSVSREKKESFPLTVTSAQKNPTAFYLCASGPKPTEAFFGQGTRLTVV.

This rearrangement joins TRBV5-1 to TRBJ2-7; 8 nucleotides agree with TRBD2. After removal of 3 bases from V and 3 bases from J, the junction contained 8 bases not matched to a gene. In germline, CDR1 is SGHRS, CDR2 YFSETQ. The CDR3 has 15 residues. The CDR3 DNA sequence: TGCGCCAGCAGCTCTCTCAGCGGGAGATACTACGAGCAGTACTTC. As protein: CASSSLSGRYYEQYF.

The chain is built from TRBV6-5 and TRBJ1-5, with D possibly TRBD1 on 6 matching bases. The length of the CDR3 is 15 residues. Germline V gene sequence: CDR1 MNHEY, CDR2 SVGAGI. The ends were cut back, 6 bases at V and 2 bases at J, with 14 bases in the middle. The CDR3 is CASRQRGIGNQPQHF. CDR3 bases: TGTGCCAGCAGACAGAGGGGGATCGGCAATCAGCCCCAGCATTTT.

The gene calls are TRBV19 and TRBJ2-5; D could derive from TRBD1 or TRBD2 (5 bases each). This CDR3 has 13 amino acids. Germline V gene data show CDR1 as LNHDA and CDR2 as SQIVND (reference sequence). The germline V and J ends were trimmed by 4 bases and 4 bases, with 10 bases remaining between them. CDR3 sequence: CASSRGSGETQYF. In nucleotides, the CDR3 is TGTGCCAGTAGTAGGGGGAGTGGAGAGACCCAGTACTTC.

This chain joins TRBV10-3 and TRBJ1-6, with 7 bases matching TRBD1. CDR1 is ENHRY and CDR2 is SYGVKD in the germline V gene. After removal of 10 bases from V and 5 bases from J, the junction contained 5 bases not matched to a gene. The CDR3 consists of 13 residues. Here the CDR3 reads CASSGTDNSPLHF. The CDR3 DNA sequence: TGTGCCAGCTCCGGGACAGATAATTCACCCCTCCACTTT.

This chain connects TRBV3-1 (or the pseudogene TRBV3-2) to TRBJ1-1; D uncertain. With 3 bases removed from V and 1 base from J, the gap between germline ends came to 3 bases. The CDR3 is 12 amino acids. Germline loops: CDR1 LGHDT, CDR2 YNNKEL (reference sequence). This CDR3 is CASSQSNTEAFF. CDR3 coding DNA: TGTGCCAGCAGCCAGTCGAACACTGAAGCTTTCTTT.

V usage is TRBV9 and J usage is TRBJ2-3; tentative D call: TRBD1 (5 bases). V lost 0 bases and J 1 base, leaving 9 bases between the germline ends. The CDR3 runs 15 residues. Germline V gene sequence: CDR1 SGDLS, CDR2 YYNGEE. CDR3 DNA: TGTGCCAGCAGCGTAGGACAGTATGGCACAGATACGCAGTATTTT. Translation gives CASSVGQYGTDTQYF.

The chain employs TRBV19 and TRBJ2-2, with D perhaps matching TRBD1 (6 bases). The CDR3 is 15 residues long. Germline V gene sequence: CDR1 LNHDA, CDR2 SQIVND (reference sequence). Trimming removed 3 bases at V and 2 bases at J, with 10 bases between. CDR3: CASSIGTLNTGELFF. DNA for the CDR3: TGTGCCAGTAGTATCGGGACACTTAACACCGGGGAGCTGTTTTTT.

This sequence joins TRBV7-2 and TRBJ1-1; 8 positions agree with TRBD1. The CDR3 length is 15 residues. Germline CDR1 SGHTA, CDR2 FQGNSA. V lost 4 bases to trimming and J lost 1 base; unmatched junction nucleotides: 5. The CDR3 DNA sequence: TGTGCCAGCAGCTCACAGGGGGGAGGGAACACTGAAGCTTTCTTT. Protein: CASSSQGGGNTEAFF. Variable domain in full (rest from reference TRBV7-2 and TRBJ1-1): GAGVSQSPSNKVTEKGKDVELRCDPISGHTALYWYRQSLGQGLEFLIYFQGNSAPDKSGLPSDRFSAERTGGSVSTLTIQRTQQEDSAVYLCASSSQGGGNTEAFFGQGTRLTVV.

This chain links TRBV5-1 with TRBJ2-2; D unresolved. V was shortened by 0 bases and J by 3 bases, with 9 bases between the two germline ends. CDR1 is SGHRS, CDR2 YFSETQ, per germline. CDR3 length: 15 residues. The CDR3: CASSLDSLDTGELFF. CDR3 nucleotides: TGCGCCAGCAGCTTGGACAGCTTGGACACCGGGGAGCTGTTTTTT.

The V call is TRBV28, the J call TRBJ1-2, with D unclear. V was clipped by 3 bases and J by 3 bases, with 8 bases between them. The germline gives CDR1 MDHEN, CDR2 SYDVKM. The CDR3 loop spans 13 amino acids. The CDR3 DNA reads as TGTGCCAGCAGTTTTGCAGTTTACTATGGCTACACCTTC. This translates into CASSFAVYYGYTF.

This clone has more than one count but fewer than ten. The rearrangement uses TRBV2 and TRBJ2-5; TRBD1 agrees at 8 bases. The CDR3 length is 17 residues. Germline CDR1 SNHLY, CDR2 FYNNEI. The J segment lost 2 bases and the V segment lost 1 base, leaving 9 bases of the junction unmatched. As DNA, the CDR3 is TGTGCCAGCAGTGAAGGGTCGTTTTGGACAGGGCAAGAGACCCAGTACTTC. This gives the protein CASSEGSFWTGQETQYF.

This clone was found once. This chain links TRBV13 with TRBJ1-1; D not certain. This CDR3 region has 12 residues. V lost 0 bases, J lost 7 bases, and 6 bases lay in between. From germline, CDR1 is PRHDT and CDR2 FYEKMQ (reference sequence). Here the CDR3 reads CASSLGGSEAFF. The CDR3 nucleotides read TGTGCCAGCAGCTTAGGCGGGAGTGAAGCTTTCTTT.

The genes are TRBV19 and TRBJ1-3; no firm D call. V gave up 9 bases and J gave up 0 bases, with 9 bases separating them. The CDR3 is made up of 13 amino acids. The germline V gene has CDR1 LNHDA and CDR2 SQIVND (reference sequence). In nucleotides, the CDR3 is TGTGCCAGCCATGTGGACTCTGGAAACACCATATATTTT. Its protein product is CASHVDSGNTIYF.

J is TRBJ1-2 and V is TRBV4-3; 8 nucleotides agree with TRBD1. Germline V gene data show CDR1 as LGHNA and CDR2 as YSLEER. The CDR3 consists of 15 residues. Unmatched junction bases numbered 7, after V lost 0 bases and J lost 7 bases. CDR3 protein: CASSQEAQGAVGYTF. CDR3 DNA: TGCGCCAGCAGCCAAGAAGCCCAGGGGGCGGTTGGCTACACCTTC.

This chain joins TRBV18 and TRBJ2-1; 7 bases are shared with TRBD2. The ends lost 2 bases at V and 7 bases at J; junction bases unmatched: 8. The CDR3 spans 15 residues. The germline V gene encodes CDR1 KGHSH and CDR2 LQKENI. The CDR3 loop reads CASSPLAGETNEQFF. CDR3 DNA sequence: TGTGCCAGCTCACCATTGGCGGGAGAGACGAATGAGCAGTTCTTC.

Points on this clone: The same CDR3 also results from other DNA sequences found in this sample. J is TRBJ1-1 and V is TRBV5-1; D unresolved. Trimming left V 0 bases short and J 5 bases short, with 8 bases between. The germline V gene encodes CDR1 SGHRS and CDR2 YFSETQ. The CDR3 consists of 13 residues. The CDR3 loop is CASSLDWNTEAFF. In DNA form, the CDR3 reads TGCGCCAGCAGCTTGGATTGGAATACTGAAGCTTTCTTT.

The chain carries TRBV12-3 or TRBV12-4 and TRBJ1-2; no reliable D call. Trimming left V 1 base short and J 2 bases short, with 5 bases between. The CDR3 contains 13 residues. CDR3: CASSLGLNYGYTF. The CDR3 region has the DNA TGTGCCAGCAGTTTAGGCCTAAACTATGGCTACACCTTC.

The V call is TRBV5-6, the J call TRBJ1-2, with unresolved D. Trimming removed 1 base from V and 8 bases from J, with 18 bases in between. The CDR3 loop spans 15 amino acids. Germline V gives CDR1 SGHDT, CDR2 YYEEEE. The CDR3 region has the DNA TGTGCCAGCAGCTTGAGTCGGTCCCTTTCGAGGGGCTACACCTTC. Translating gives CASSLSRSLSRGYTF.

V usage is TRBV18 and J usage is TRBJ1-4; D ambiguous. With 3 bases removed from V and 12 bases from J, the gap between germline ends came to 17 bases. CDR3 size: 14 residues. Germline V lookup: CDR1 KGHSH, CDR2 LQKENI. CDR3 region: CASSPSGPPEELFF. CDR3 in DNA: TGTGCCAGCTCACCTTCCGGGCCCCCTGAGGAACTGTTTTTT.